The 29 T cell receptor beta chains presented below share a single source sample, sequenced in a study of response to subunit inactivated influenza vaccine. Using its own MiXCR run on the RT-PCR reads, TCRdb lists one record per CDR3 protein. Of hundreds of thousands of distinct CDR3 sequences in the sample, 7.6% are singletons; the top ten hold approximately 12%. Sequences were derived from PBMCs from blood, sampled less than 30 months after vaccination. These receptors were obtained from a man aged 50 to 75 who received an inactivated influenza vaccine.

This chain connects TRBV12-3 or TRBV12-4 to TRBJ1-4, with 7 bases lining up with TRBD1. The CDR3 is 14 amino acids. The J segment lost 5 bases and the V segment lost 4 bases, leaving 4 bases of the junction unmatched. The chain's CDR3 is CASSWTGPNEKLFF. CDR3 nucleotide sequence: TGTGCCAGCAGTTGGACAGGACCAAATGAAAAACTGTTTTTT.

The rearrangement links TRBV7-9 to TRBJ2-5; D ambiguous. V was trimmed by 6 bases and J by 0 bases, leaving 5 bases between them. Per the germline V gene, CDR1 is SEHNR and CDR2 is FQNEAQ (reference sequence). The CDR3 has 12 residues. The DNA of the CDR3 is TGTGCCAGCAGTGGGAACCAAGAGACCCAGTACTTC. The encoded protein is CASSGNQETQYF.

This clonotype was observed many times. J is TRBJ2-7 and V is TRBV12-3 or TRBV12-4; 12 nucleotides line up with TRBD1. CDR3 length: 15 amino acids. V lost 5 bases and J lost 2; bases outside the gene matches: 4. This chain's CDR3 is CASSPGTGGTYEQYF. CDR3 sequence (DNA): TGTGCCAGCAGTCCTGGGACAGGGGGCACCTACGAGCAGTACTTC.

This clonotype was recorded many times. This chain links TRBV6-1 with TRBJ1-6; D is ambiguous. This CDR3 has 15 amino acids. The V gene's germline CDR1 is MNHNS and CDR2 SASEGT. V was pared by 5 bases and J by 7 bases, with 15 bases between. This CDR3 is CASSPPSGGNSPLHF. In nucleotides, the CDR3 is TGTGCCAGCAGTCCCCCCTCGGGAGGGAATTCACCCCTCCACTTT.

This clonotype occurred a few times. The chain couples TRBV20-1 to TRBJ2-3; TRBD2 agrees at 10 bases. The V and J ends lost 0 bases and 8 bases, in that order; junction bases with no gene match: 5. The V gene's germline CDR1 is DFQATT and CDR2 SNEGSKA (reference sequence). The CDR3 length is 14 residues. The CDR3 region has the DNA TGCAGTGCTAGAGAGTTGACTAGCGGGTCTACGCAGTATTTT. This translates into CSARELTSGSTQYF.

On this clonotype itself: Possible read error: a much larger clone is one base away. In nucleotides, the CDR3 is TGCAGTGTCGCACAGGGGGATTCACCCCTCCACTTT. This sequence encodes CSVAQGDSPLHF. The V call is TRBV20-1, the J call TRBJ1-6, with 8 bases matching TRBD1. The CDR3 has 12 amino acids. V was pared by 7 bases and J by 8 bases, with 4 bases of the junction left unmatched. Germline CDR1 reads DFQATT; CDR2 reads SNEGSKA (reference sequence).

A few counts support this clonotype. V and J are TRBV6-1 and TRBJ2-7; D is perhaps TRBD1 (6 bases). V was cut by 8 bases and J by 0 bases, with 11 bases left in between. The CDR3 runs to 13 residues. Germline CDR1 MNHNS, CDR2 SASEGT. The CDR3 DNA is TGTGCCAGCGGACCGGGACACTCCTACGAGCAGTACTTC. It encodes CASGPGHSYEQYF.

This clonotype was observed a few times. This rearrangement joins TRBV4-2 to TRBJ2-7; 8 positions match TRBD2. CDR1 is LGHNA, CDR2 YNFKEQ, per germline. With 6 bases clipped from V and 4 bases from J, the junction kept 11 bases outside the gene matches. There are 15 residues in the CDR3. CDR3: CASRAGLGGLYEQYF. The CDR3 region has the DNA TGTGCCAGCAGAGCGGGACTAGGCGGGTTGTACGAGCAGTACTTC.

This clonotype was seen a few times. The rearrangement joins TRBV12-3 or TRBV12-4 to TRBJ1-6, with no clear D. Trimming pared 7 bases from V and 5 bases from J, leaving 12 bases between. CDR3 size: 14 residues. CDR3 loop: CASNPAWDNSPLHF. As DNA, the CDR3 is TGTGCCAGCAACCCCGCTTGGGATAATTCACCCCTCCACTTT.

This clonotype occurred a few times. The chain carries TRBV6-2 or TRBV6-3 and TRBJ2-1; 14 nucleotides match TRBD2. The CDR3 runs 16 residues. J was trimmed by 6 bases and V by 2 bases; bases with no gene match: 3. CDR1 and CDR2 (germline): MNHEY, SVGEGT. This CDR3 reads CASSYGLAGGLNEQFF. For the CDR3, the DNA is TGTGCCAGCAGTTACGGACTAGCGGGGGGCCTCAATGAGCAGTTCTTC.

This chain uses TRBV20-1 with TRBJ2-2; D is uncertain. V lost 4 bases and J 2 bases, leaving 14 bases between the germline ends. The germline gives CDR1 DFQATT, CDR2 SNEGSKA (reference sequence). This CDR3 spans 15 amino acids. The CDR3 coding sequence is TGCAGTGCTACCGACCTCACTTATAACACCGGGGAGCTGTTTTTT. Encoded protein: CSATDLTYNTGELFF.

Only a few counts were recorded for this clonotype. V usage is TRBV5-5 and J usage is TRBJ2-3; 9 bases fit TRBD2. CDR1 SGHKS and CDR2 YYEKEE come from the germline V gene (reference sequence). The CDR3 loop spans 18 amino acids. Trimming cost V 0 bases and J 5 bases; bases outside gene matches: 13. The CDR3 coding sequence is TGTGCCAGCAGCTTGGATTTAGAGCGGGAGGATTTTGGAGATACGCAGTATTTT. Protein sequence: CASSLDLEREDFGDTQYF.

This clonotype came up many times. This sequence joins TRBV28 and TRBJ2-2; D is ambiguous. V was cut by 6 bases and J by 7 bases, with 9 bases left in between. The CDR3 is 12 residues long. Germline CDR1 and CDR2: MDHEN and SYDVKM. In nucleotides, the CDR3 is TGTGCCAGCAGCCAGGCTAACGGGGAGCTGTTTTTT. The encoded protein is CASSQANGELFF.

At least ten counts were recorded for this clonotype. The chain is built from TRBV3-1 and TRBJ2-3; D is undetermined. The V end was cut by 8 bases, the J end by 1 base, with 16 bases between. The CDR3 covers 15 residues. Germline CDR1 and CDR2: LGHDT and YNNKEL (reference sequence). The CDR3 nucleotides read TGTGCCAGCGGCTTGGGATTCTCGGGCACAGATACGCAGTATTTT. Encoded protein: CASGLGFSGTDTQYF.

This clonotype turned up a few times. This chain connects TRBV27 to TRBJ2-3; no firm D call. This CDR3 spans 15 amino acids. Trimming removed 3 bases at V and 0 bases at J, with 10 bases between. Germline V gene data show CDR1 as MNHEY and CDR2 as SMNVEV (reference sequence). The CDR3 DNA is TGTGCCAGCAGTTTTGCCGTATCTAGCACAGATACGCAGTATTTT. It specifies CASSFAVSSTDTQYF.

The sample holds many counts of this clonotype. The chain joins TRBV12-3 or TRBV12-4 to TRBJ2-3, with D possibly being TRBD1 or TRBD2 (6 bases each). The CDR3 consists of 15 residues. The ends were cut back, 6 bases at V and 6 bases at J, with 19 bases in the middle. This CDR3 is CASSPQRGVKDTQYF. CDR3 DNA: TGTGCCAGCAGCCCCCAGAGGGGGGTAAAGGATACGCAGTATTTT.

The rearrangement links TRBV27 to TRBJ2-3, with 7 bases identical to TRBD2. The CDR3 covers 15 residues. Germline V gives CDR1 MNHEY, CDR2 SMNVEV (reference sequence). Unmatched junction bases numbered 9, after V lost 8 bases and J lost 1 base. CDR3 DNA sequence: TGTGCCAGCCAGCGGCTTAGCGGGCGCACAGATACGCAGTATTTT. Protein sequence: CASQRLSGRTDTQYF.

The chain carries TRBV4-3 and TRBJ2-7; D uncertain. The CDR3 sequence is 16 residues long. V was trimmed by 0 bases and J by 4 bases, leaving 16 bases between them. Germline V CDR1 and CDR2: LGHNA, YSLEER. The CDR3 protein is CASSQEAARYQYEQYF. Here the CDR3 DNA reads TGCGCCAGCAGCCAAGAGGCTGCGAGGTATCAGTACGAGCAGTACTTC.

For this clonotype: One junction end disagrees with the germline gene, perhaps due to a read error. This chain links TRBV7-3 with TRBJ2-1; TRBD2 agrees at 7 bases. CDR3 size: 13 residues. CDR1 is SGHTA and CDR2 is FQGTGA in the germline V gene. The CDR3 protein is CASSLTRGVEQFF. In nucleotides, the CDR3 is TGTGCCAGCAGCCTAACCCGGGGGGTTGAGCAGTTCTTC.

This clonotype showed up many times. The genes are TRBV29-1 and TRBJ2-1; TRBD2 might be the D (5 bases). Trimming cost V 7 bases and J 3 bases, with 13 bases left between them. CDR1 and CDR2 from the germline V gene are SQVTM and ANQGSEA. The CDR3 covers 13 residues. CDR3 region: CSGTPQFYNEQFF. The CDR3 DNA reads as TGCAGCGGGACTCCACAATTCTACAATGAGCAGTTCTTC.

V and J are TRBV7-9 and TRBJ1-4; a weak D match, TRBD1 (6 bases). This CDR3 is built from 13 residues. V lost 5 bases and J lost 4, with 8 bases in between. Germline-derived CDR1 and CDR2 are SEHNR and FQNEAQ (reference sequence). Here the CDR3 reads CASSGQFNEKLFF. DNA of the CDR3: TGTGCCAGCAGCGGACAGTTTAATGAAAAACTGTTTTTT.

This clonotype was observed many times. The chain employs TRBV27 and TRBJ1-6; D is unclear. This CDR3 is built from 14 residues. The V gene's germline CDR1 is MNHEY and CDR2 SMNVEV (reference sequence). V was clipped by 6 bases and J by 11 bases, with 17 bases between them. The CDR3 protein is CASSMTVTRTPLHF. CDR3 DNA sequence: TGTGCCAGCAGCATGACTGTGACTCGGACACCCCTCCACTTT.

This clonotype was recorded a few times. This chain uses TRBV6-2 or TRBV6-3 with TRBJ1-3; D ambiguous. The CDR3 loop spans 15 amino acids. Germline loops: CDR1 MNHEY, CDR2 SVGEGT. V dropped 6 bases and J dropped 1 base, with 13 bases sitting between them. The CDR3 spells CASRNWGTSGNTIYF. The CDR3 coding sequence is TGTGCCAGCAGAAATTGGGGAACATCTGGAAACACCATATATTTT.

This clonotype has more than one count but fewer than ten. The rearrangement joins TRBV11-2 to TRBJ2-6; 10 bases fit TRBD1. This CDR3 is 17 amino acids long. V lost 1 base, J lost 4 bases, and 4 bases stayed unmatched. Germline V gene data show CDR1 as SGHAT and CDR2 as FQNNGV. CDR3 coding DNA: TGTGCCAGCAGCTTAGGACAGGGGGCTGCGGGGGCCAACGTCCTGACTTTC. Translating it yields CASSLGQGAAGANVLTF.

The chain is built from TRBV5-6 and TRBJ2-3, with D possibly matching TRBD2 (5 bases). Per germline, CDR1 SGHDT and CDR2 YYEEEE. The CDR3 spans 15 residues. Trimming cost V 7 bases and J 0 bases, with 15 bases left between them. The CDR3 DNA reads TGTGCCAGCGGCCCCGGGGTCGGGAGCACAGATACGCAGTATTTT. Amino acid sequence: CASGPGVGSTDTQYF. The full variable domain, rest sourced from reference TRBV5-6 and TRBJ2-3, is DAGVTQSPTHLIKTRGQQVTLRCSPKSGHDTVSWYQQALGQGPQFIFQYYEEEERQRGNFPDRFSGHQFPNYSSELNVNALLLGDSALYLCASGPGVGSTDTQYFGPGTRLTVL.

This clonotype turned up a few times. The chain is built from TRBV20-1 and TRBJ2-1, with D uncertain. V was cut by 1 base and J by 10 bases, with 5 bases left in between. Germline-derived CDR1 and CDR2 are DFQATT and SNEGSKA (reference sequence). This CDR3 has 10 residues. The CDR3, as DNA: TGCAGTGCTAGAGTTGAAGAGCAGTTCTTC. Translation: CSARVEEQFF.

The V call is TRBV20-1, the J call TRBJ2-1; 9 positions agree with TRBD2. From germline, CDR1 is DFQATT and CDR2 SNEGSKA (reference sequence). V was clipped by 1 base and J by 6 bases; unmatched bases: 10. CDR3 length equals 16 residues. DNA for the CDR3: TGCAGTGCTAGAGGGGGCGGGAGGGCCTTCCGCAATGAGCAGTTCTTC. This translates into CSARGGGRAFRNEQFF.

This sequence joins TRBV20-1 and TRBJ1-3; TRBD1 matches at 7 bases. The CDR3 contains 13 residues. After removal of 3 bases from V and 4 bases from J, the junction contained 3 bases not matched to a gene. The germline V gene encodes CDR1 DFQATT and CDR2 SNEGSKA (reference sequence). The CDR3 protein is CSAREGAGNTIYF. CDR3 DNA sequence: TGCAGTGCTAGGGAGGGGGCGGGAAACACCATATATTTT.

This clonotype has ten or more counts. The CDR3 loop is CASSYRGGTGELFF. The CDR3 DNA is TGTGCCAGCAGTTATAGGGGGGGCACCGGGGAGCTGTTTTTT. This chain joins TRBV6-5 and TRBJ2-2; possible D gene TRBD2, 7 bases. From germline, CDR1 is MNHEY and CDR2 SVGAGI. This CDR3 spans 14 amino acids. Trimming cost V 3 bases and J 4 bases, with 9 bases left between them.